Given below is one T cell receptor (beta chain) in context. Its specificity is not known. This sample was included in a study of graft-versus-host responses after intestinal transplantation. Study context: Recipients obtained multivisceral, liver-intestinal, or isolated intestinal transplants. General study results and limits: The presence of high graft-versus-host to host-versus-graft clonal ratios in allografts characterized patients with graft-donor T cell macrochimerism. Detection of GvH clones occurred in recipient marrow, and some had their first appearance in ileum or blood.

The germline CDR1 and CDR2 sequences are LNHDA and SQIVND (reference sequence). The CDR3 consists of 13 residues. Trimming pared 6 bases from V and 6 bases from J, leaving 14 bases between. TCRdb's table, derived via immunoSEQ multiplex PCR, lists solely in-frame clones and lacks some. Of tens of thousands of clones in the sample, over 80% were seen once. This chain links TRBV19 with TRBJ1-2, with D hard to call. The material was PBMCs, obtained 98 days after intestinal transplantation. This TCR was sampled from a human patient who received an intestinal transplant, so some T cells may come from the graft donor. CDR3 sequence (DNA): TGTGCCAGTAGAGCCGACGAGGTCGATGGCTACACCTTC. Translating gives CASRADEVDGYTF.